This T cell receptor beta chain was profiled in a study of radiation and T cells in renal cell carcinoma (TCRdb year 2020). The study in broad terms: The samples were drawn from a clinical trial, where primary renal cell carcinomas were treated with 15 Gy of stereotactic body radiation therapy and then removed by nephrectomy 4 weeks afterward. In total, 50 or so samples underwent TCR beta sequencing: about 25 tumors plus 27 peripheral blood samples. A total of about 3.8 million unique CDR3 nucleotide sequences, encoding 2,658,974 unique CDR3 amino acid sequences, were found across all 50 or so samples. Summary of the overall study and its limitations: No pretreatment tumor biopsies were available, so the baseline intratumoral presence of clonotypes could not be determined. Effects of radiation dose or scheduling on the TCR repertoire could not be addressed with the single-armed trial design. In blood, the top tumor clonotypes increased between baseline and 2 weeks post-radiation and then shrank by 4 weeks, which suggests that tumor-resident clones expanded only transiently. Blood repertoire dynamics were not followed beyond 4 weeks after treatment.

TCR beta libraries were generated from genomic DNA with the immunoSEQ kit, following the manufacturer's recommendations. Library preparation used a first multiplex PCR with proprietary primers, then a second PCR adding unique barcodes, with bead cleanups after each round. A kit-provided positive control reaction and a negative control reaction were included in every sample batch. The final libraries were assessed on an Agilent 4200 TapeStation D1000 ScreenTape, pooled by volume, and quantified by qPCR. Sequencing was performed on an Illumina NextSeq500 using a MidOutput 150-cycle cartridge, with 156 Read1 cycles, 15 Index1 cycles, and the kit custom primers. The pooled library was loaded at 1.0 pM, with an approximately 20% PhiX control spiked in. On the study's bioinformatics: Vendor-processed data were analyzed in R, with a clonotype defined as all T cells sharing the same CDR3 nucleotide sequence. For clone abundance analyses, frequencies were normalized to the 10,000 most abundant clones in each sample. Public T cell clones, which averaged fewer than five per sample, were excluded before analysis. Tumor-enriched and baseline blood-enriched clonotypes were defined by at least a 32-fold difference in abundance between compartments. A beta-binomial differential abundance model was used to identify clonotypes that expanded or contracted between blood time points. Tumor-blood repertoire similarity was measured with the Baroni-Urbani and Buser coefficient, and groups were compared using two-tailed Wilcoxon tests in R. TCRdb limited this immuneACCESS table to in-frame rearrangements with V and J called. A share of clones is missing; checked studies link under half to unresolved V genes, and the rest is unexplained. The DNA was the basis for D and trimming; V, J and clone size are from that table. The sample table records 150,000 or so clones; around four fifths of these occur just once. The ten largest clones capture roughly a quarter of the sample.

The time point label corresponds to: baseline pretreatment blood. The treatment or condition label, as the study defines it: 15 Gy SBRT to primary tumor, nephrectomy 4 weeks later. To track tumor-enriched clonotypes, serial peripheral blood was sampled from radiation-treated patients at baseline and at 2 weeks and 4 weeks after SBRT. Every patient had renal cell carcinoma of clear cell pathology. The QIAamp DNA Blood Mini Kit (Qiagen) was used to prepare genomic DNA for TCR sequencing. The analyses included only samples that passed all quality control checks. The junction shows trimming of 5 bases on V and 6 bases on J, and the gene matches do not reach 4 bases of it. There are 13 amino acids in the CDR3, from cysteine to phenylalanine inclusive. The retained sequence is limited to the CDR3, 39 bases, with the frame set at the first base. As regards this clone: The specificity of this receptor is unknown. No much larger clonotype is one base removed from it; base qualities were not supplied.

The rearrangement joined TRBV23-1 to TRBJ1-5, with 7 junctional bases fitting TRBD1. TRBV23-1 is reported as an ORF; its role is uncertain. The clonotype was recovered from a woman in her forties or fifties with renal cell carcinoma. This material consisted of blood, taken from a patient whose treatment included radiotherapy and nephrectomy. DNA sequence: TGCGCCAGCAGTGGTGCAGGGGGTCAGCCCCAGCATTTT. Its amino acids are CASSGAGGQPQHF.